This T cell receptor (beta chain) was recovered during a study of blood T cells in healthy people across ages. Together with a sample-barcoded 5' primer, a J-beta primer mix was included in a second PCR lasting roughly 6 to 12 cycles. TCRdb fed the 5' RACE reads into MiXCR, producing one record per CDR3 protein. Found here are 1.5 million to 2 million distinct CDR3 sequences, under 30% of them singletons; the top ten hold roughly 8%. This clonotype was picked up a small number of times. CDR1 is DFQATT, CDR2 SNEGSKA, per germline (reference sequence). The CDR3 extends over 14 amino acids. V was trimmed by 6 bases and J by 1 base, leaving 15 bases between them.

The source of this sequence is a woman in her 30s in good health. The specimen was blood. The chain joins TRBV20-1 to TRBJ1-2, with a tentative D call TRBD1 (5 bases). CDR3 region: CSARTGRGNYGYTF. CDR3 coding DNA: TGCAGTGCACGGACGGGGCGCGGTAACTATGGCTACACCTTC.